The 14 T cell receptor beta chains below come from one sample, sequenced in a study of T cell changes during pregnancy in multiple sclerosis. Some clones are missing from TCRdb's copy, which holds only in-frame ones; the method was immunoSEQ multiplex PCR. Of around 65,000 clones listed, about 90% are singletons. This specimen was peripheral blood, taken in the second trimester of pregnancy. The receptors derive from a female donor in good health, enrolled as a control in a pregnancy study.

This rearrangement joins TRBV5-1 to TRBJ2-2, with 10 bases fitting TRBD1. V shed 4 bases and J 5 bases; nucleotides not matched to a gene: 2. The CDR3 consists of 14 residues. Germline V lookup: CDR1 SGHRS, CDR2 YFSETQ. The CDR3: CASSVDRGTGELFF. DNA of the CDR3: TGCGCCAGCAGCGTGGACAGGGGGACCGGGGAGCTGTTTTTT.

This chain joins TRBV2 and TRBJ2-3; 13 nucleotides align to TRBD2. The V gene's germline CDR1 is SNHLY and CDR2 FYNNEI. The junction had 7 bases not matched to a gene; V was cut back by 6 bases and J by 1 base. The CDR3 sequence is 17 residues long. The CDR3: CASSRTSGGAGTDTQYF. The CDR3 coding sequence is TGTGCCAGCAGCCGGACTAGCGGGGGAGCCGGCACAGATACGCAGTATTTT. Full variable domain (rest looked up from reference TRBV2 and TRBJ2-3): EPEVTQTPSHQVTQMGQEVILRCVPISNHLYFYWYRQILGQKVEFLVSFYNNEISEKSEIFDDQFSVERPDGSNFTLKIRSTKLEDSAMYFCASSRTSGGAGTDTQYFGPGTRLTVL.

Here the CDR3 DNA reads TGTGCCAGCAGTGACAGGGGGATCTACAATGAGCAGTTCTTC. Amino acid sequence: CASSDRGIYNEQFF. This rearrangement joins TRBV2 to TRBJ2-1; 7 positions agree with TRBD1. Per the germline V gene, CDR1 is SNHLY and CDR2 is FYNNEI. The trim removed 3 bases at V and 3 bases at J, leaving 2 bases unmatched. This CDR3 contains 14 residues.

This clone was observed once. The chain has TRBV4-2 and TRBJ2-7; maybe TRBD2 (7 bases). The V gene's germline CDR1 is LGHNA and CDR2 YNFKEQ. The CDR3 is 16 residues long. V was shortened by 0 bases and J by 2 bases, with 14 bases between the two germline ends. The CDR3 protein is CASSQEGGGIPYEQYF. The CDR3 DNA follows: TGTGCCAGCAGCCAAGAAGGGGGGGGCATACCCTACGAGCAGTACTTC.

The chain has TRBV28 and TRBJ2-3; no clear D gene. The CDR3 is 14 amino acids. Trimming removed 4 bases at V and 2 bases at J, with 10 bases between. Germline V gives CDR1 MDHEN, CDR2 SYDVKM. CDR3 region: CASSYNGNTDTQYF. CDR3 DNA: TGTGCCAGCAGTTATAACGGTAACACAGATACGCAGTATTTT.

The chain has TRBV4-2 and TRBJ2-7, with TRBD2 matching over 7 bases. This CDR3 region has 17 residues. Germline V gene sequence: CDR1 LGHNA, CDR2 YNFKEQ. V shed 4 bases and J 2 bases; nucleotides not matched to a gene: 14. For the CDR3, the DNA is TGTGCCAGCAGCCCCAGGGCGGTGGGGGAGGGAACCTACGAGCAGTACTTC. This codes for CASSPRAVGEGTYEQYF.

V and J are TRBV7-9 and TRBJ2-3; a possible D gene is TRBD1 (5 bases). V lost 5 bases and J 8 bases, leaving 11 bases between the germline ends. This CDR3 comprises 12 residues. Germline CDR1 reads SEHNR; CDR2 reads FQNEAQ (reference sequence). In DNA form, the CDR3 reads TGTGCCAGCAGCATCGCAGGGCGTACGCAGTATTTT. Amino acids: CASSIAGRTQYF.

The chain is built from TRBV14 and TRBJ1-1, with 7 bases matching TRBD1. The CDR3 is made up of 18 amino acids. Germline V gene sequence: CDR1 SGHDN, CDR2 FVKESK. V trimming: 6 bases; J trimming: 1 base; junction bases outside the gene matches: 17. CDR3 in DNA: TGTGCCAGCAGGGGTTGGCCAGGAGAGAGGGGGCCGAACACTGAAGCTTTCTTT. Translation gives CASRGWPGERGPNTEAFF.

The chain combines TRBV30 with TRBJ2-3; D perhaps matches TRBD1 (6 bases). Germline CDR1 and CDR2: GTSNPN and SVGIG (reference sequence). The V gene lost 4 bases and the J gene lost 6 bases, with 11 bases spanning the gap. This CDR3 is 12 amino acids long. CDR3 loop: CAWTRGGDTQYF. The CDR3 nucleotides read TGTGCCTGGACCAGGGGTGGGGATACGCAGTATTTT.

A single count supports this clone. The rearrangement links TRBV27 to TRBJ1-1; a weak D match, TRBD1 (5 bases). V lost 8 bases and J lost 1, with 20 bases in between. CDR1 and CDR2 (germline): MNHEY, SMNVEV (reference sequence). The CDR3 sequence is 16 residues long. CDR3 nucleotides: TGTGCCAGCCGAAACCTGGGTGTCGGGGGGAACACTGAAGCTTTCTTT. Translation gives CASRNLGVGGNTEAFF.

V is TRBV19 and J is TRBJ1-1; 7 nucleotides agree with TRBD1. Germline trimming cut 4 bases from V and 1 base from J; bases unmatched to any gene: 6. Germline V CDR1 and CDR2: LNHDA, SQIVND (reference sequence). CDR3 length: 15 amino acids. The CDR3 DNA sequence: TGTGCCAGTAGTAGCCGGGACAGACAGAACACTGAAGCTTTCTTT. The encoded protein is CASSSRDRQNTEAFF.

CDR3 DNA: TGTGCCAGCAGCCAAGATAGGGTCGGAGCGGGCCTTCGAATGAACACCGGGGAGCTGTTTTTT. Its translation: CASSQDRVGAGLRMNTGELFF. The chain uses TRBV4-2 and TRBJ2-2, with D perhaps TRBD2 (6 bases). V shed 0 bases and J shed 1 base, with 24 bases lying between them. Looked up from germline, CDR1 is LGHNA and CDR2 is YNFKEQ. CDR3 size: 21 residues.

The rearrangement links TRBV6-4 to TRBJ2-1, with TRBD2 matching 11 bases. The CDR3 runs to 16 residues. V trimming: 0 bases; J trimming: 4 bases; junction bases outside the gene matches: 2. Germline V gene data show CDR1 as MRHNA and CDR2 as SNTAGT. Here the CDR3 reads CASSDSTSGDYNEQFF. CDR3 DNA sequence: TGTGCCAGCAGTGACTCGACTAGCGGGGATTACAATGAGCAGTTCTTC.

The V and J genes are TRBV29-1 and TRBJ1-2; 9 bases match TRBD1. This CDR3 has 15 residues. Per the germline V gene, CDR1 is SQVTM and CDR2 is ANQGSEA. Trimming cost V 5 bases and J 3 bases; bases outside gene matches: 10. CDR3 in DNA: TGCAGCGTTCAGCGTTGGACAGGGGAGTACTATGGCTACACCTTC. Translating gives CSVQRWTGEYYGYTF.